This TCR beta chain was found in a study of shared clonotypes between healthy human individuals. The junction had 7 bases not matched to a gene; V was cut back by 4 bases and J by 0 bases. Germline CDR1 is SQVTM and CDR2 is ANQGSEA. There are 15 residues in the CDR3. Authors' analysis steps: Junction-only immunoSEQ sequences carried no quality scores, so filtering differed. Sequencing was performed with immunoSEQ multiplex PCR; in TCRdb, only in-frame clones are kept and a portion is missing. D and trimming were read from the DNA, whereas the V and J calls and clone size are those reported in that table. The repertoire holds around 2,000,000 clones, with over 85% as singletons. In the naive CD8 group, cells lacked CD45RO and were positively selected for CCR7, so terminally differentiated effector memory CD45RA+ cells were left out.

Sample: naive CD8+ T cells sorted from blood. V usage is TRBV29-1 and J usage is TRBJ2-7; 9 bases agree with TRBD2. The TCR comes from a man aged 18 to 29 in good health. CDR3 protein: CSVGLTSGYSYEQYF. CDR3 DNA sequence: TGCAGCGTTGGCCTGACTAGCGGATACTCCTACGAGCAGTACTTC.